This is a list of T cell receptor beta chains from one sample in a study of cytomegalovirus exposure and HLA in healthy donors. Using immunoSEQ multiplex PCR, the repertoire was profiled, and TCRdb retains in-frame clones only, with some absent. The table has some 130,000 clones, about 80% seen once. Sequenced sample: PBMCs. Receptor source: a man aged 25 to 45 in good health and CMV-seronegative. Both conserved end residues are part of each CDR3. D genes are given only for firm matches. For some rows the clone size is stated as once, few or many, or as a class when expanded; others skip it.

CDR3 protein,CDR3 DNA,J gene,D gene,V gene,clone size
CASSSRDRSEAFF,TGTGCCAGTAGTAGCCGGGACAGGTCTGAAGCTTTCTTT,TRBJ1-1,TRBD1,TRBV19,.
CASSRGQLHEQFF,TGTGCCAGTAGTAGGGGACAGTTACATGAGCAGTTCTTC,TRBJ2-1,TRBD1,TRBV19,.
CAWSRSEAFF,TGTGCCTGGAGTCGGTCTGAAGCTTTCTTT,TRBJ1-1,.,TRBV30,.
CASSRTPTVGYTF,TGTGCCAGCAGCCGGACACCTACGGTTGGCTACACCTTC,TRBJ1-2,.,TRBV28,few
CSVVQGYGYTF,TGCAGCGTTGTACAGGGCTATGGCTACACCTTC,TRBJ1-2,.,TRBV29-1,.
CASSGRLADYEQYF,TGTGCCAGCAGTGGCCGACTAGCAGACTACGAGCAGTACTTC,TRBJ2-7,TRBD2,TRBV6-1,.
CASSVASGDAYEQYF,TGTGCCAGCAGCGTAGCTTCAGGCGACGCCTACGAGCAGTACTTC,TRBJ2-7,.,TRBV9,.
CASSVDIRGGANVLTF,TGTGCCAGCAGCGTAGATATAAGGGGTGGGGCCAACGTCCTGACTTTC,TRBJ2-6,.,TRBV9,.
CASSQEIGRSYNEQFF,TGCGCCAGCAGCCAAGAAATTGGGCGCTCCTACAATGAGCAGTTCTTC,TRBJ2-1,.,TRBV4-3,.
CASSLKGGKSSGELFF,TGTGCCAGCAGTTTAAAGGGAGGGAAATCTTCCGGGGAGCTGTTTTTT,TRBJ2-2,TRBD2,TRBV27,.
CASSWDSYSNQPQHF,TGTGCCAGCAGCTGGGACAGCTATAGCAATCAGCCCCAGCATTTT,TRBJ1-5,TRBD1,TRBV5-8,few
CASSSRTAQNTEAFF,TGTGCCAGCTCATCCCGGACAGCCCAGAACACTGAAGCTTTCTTT,TRBJ1-1,.,TRBV18,.
CASSLVGRGYNEQFF,TGTGCCAGCAGCTTAGTTGGTAGGGGATACAATGAGCAGTTCTTC,TRBJ2-1,.,TRBV7-9,.
CASSFLADMGDTQYF,TGCGCCAGCAGCTTTTTGGCCGACATGGGAGATACGCAGTATTTT,TRBJ2-3,.,TRBV5-1,once
CASSVGGRGQPQHF,TGTGCCAGCAGCGTGGGGGGTCGGGGACAGCCCCAGCATTTT,TRBJ1-5,.,TRBV9,.
CSSSLPAGNTQYF,TGTTCCAGCAGCCTGCCCGCGGGGAATACGCAGTATTTT,TRBJ2-3,.,TRBV7-9,.
CASSPGPNNYGYTF,TGCGCCAGCAGCCCAGGGCCTAATAACTATGGCTACACCTTC,TRBJ1-2,.,TRBV5-1,.
CASSERLAEPYEQYF,TGTGCCAGCAGCGAAAGACTAGCGGAACCCTACGAGCAGTACTTC,TRBJ2-7,TRBD2,TRBV4-2,few
CASRSAATNEKLFF,TGTGCCAGCAGATCAGCGGCAACTAATGAAAAACTGTTTTTT,TRBJ1-4,.,TRBV6-4,.
CASSTTGNYEQYF,TGTGCCAGCAGTACTACCGGAAACTACGAGCAGTACTTC,TRBJ2-7,.,TRBV27,few
CASRGAGAEAFF,TGTGCCAGCAGGGGGGCAGGGGCTGAAGCTTTCTTT,TRBJ1-1,.,TRBV28,once
CASGLSGNSYNEQFF,TGTGCCAGCGGCCTCTCCGGGAACTCCTACAATGAGCAGTTCTTC,TRBJ2-1,.,TRBV27,.
CASSTGTSGRKTQYF,TGTGCCAGCAGCACCGGGACTAGCGGGAGGAAGACCCAGTACTTC,TRBJ2-5,TRBD2,TRBV13,.
CASSLAVGEQYF,TGTGCCAGCAGCTTAGCGGTCGGGGAGCAGTACTTC,TRBJ2-7,.,TRBV7-2,.
CASSARTGTSGANVLTF,TGTGCCAGCAGCGCCCGGACAGGGACGTCTGGGGCCAACGTCCTGACTTTC,TRBJ2-6,TRBD1,TRBV7-9,.